The clone carrying this T cell receptor (beta chain) appeared once. Grouping used clinical history reported by participants in a survey and questionnaire. Up to 2 weeks before entering the study, exposed participants had met a COVID-19 case. Original data processing: Amplification of reference gene primers provided the estimated nucleated cell counts. Data came from immunoSEQ multiplex PCR; TCRdb stores just in-frame clones and leaves some out. The V and J calls and clone size were taken over from that table, and D and trimming were inferred from the DNA. This sample has approximately 250,000 clones; 80% to 90% occur once, and the top ten carry about 3.1%. V was shortened by 1 base and J by 8 bases, with 11 bases between the two germline ends. This CDR3 contains 13 residues. This entry belongs to a study of blood T cell repertoires in COVID-19. Across the whole study: The cDNA or gDNA used as material had been derived from T cells, B-cell-depleted T cells, or PBMCs.

The sequencing sample was made of PBMCs or T cells enriched from blood (not recorded which). The chain links TRBV12-3 or TRBV12-4 to TRBJ1-2, with unresolved D. The TCR comes from a woman between 40 and 50 years old who had been exposed to COVID-19. CDR3 sequence reads: CASSLVARYGYTF. CDR3 DNA sequence: TGTGCCAGCAGTTTAGTCGCTAGGTACGGCTACACCTTC.